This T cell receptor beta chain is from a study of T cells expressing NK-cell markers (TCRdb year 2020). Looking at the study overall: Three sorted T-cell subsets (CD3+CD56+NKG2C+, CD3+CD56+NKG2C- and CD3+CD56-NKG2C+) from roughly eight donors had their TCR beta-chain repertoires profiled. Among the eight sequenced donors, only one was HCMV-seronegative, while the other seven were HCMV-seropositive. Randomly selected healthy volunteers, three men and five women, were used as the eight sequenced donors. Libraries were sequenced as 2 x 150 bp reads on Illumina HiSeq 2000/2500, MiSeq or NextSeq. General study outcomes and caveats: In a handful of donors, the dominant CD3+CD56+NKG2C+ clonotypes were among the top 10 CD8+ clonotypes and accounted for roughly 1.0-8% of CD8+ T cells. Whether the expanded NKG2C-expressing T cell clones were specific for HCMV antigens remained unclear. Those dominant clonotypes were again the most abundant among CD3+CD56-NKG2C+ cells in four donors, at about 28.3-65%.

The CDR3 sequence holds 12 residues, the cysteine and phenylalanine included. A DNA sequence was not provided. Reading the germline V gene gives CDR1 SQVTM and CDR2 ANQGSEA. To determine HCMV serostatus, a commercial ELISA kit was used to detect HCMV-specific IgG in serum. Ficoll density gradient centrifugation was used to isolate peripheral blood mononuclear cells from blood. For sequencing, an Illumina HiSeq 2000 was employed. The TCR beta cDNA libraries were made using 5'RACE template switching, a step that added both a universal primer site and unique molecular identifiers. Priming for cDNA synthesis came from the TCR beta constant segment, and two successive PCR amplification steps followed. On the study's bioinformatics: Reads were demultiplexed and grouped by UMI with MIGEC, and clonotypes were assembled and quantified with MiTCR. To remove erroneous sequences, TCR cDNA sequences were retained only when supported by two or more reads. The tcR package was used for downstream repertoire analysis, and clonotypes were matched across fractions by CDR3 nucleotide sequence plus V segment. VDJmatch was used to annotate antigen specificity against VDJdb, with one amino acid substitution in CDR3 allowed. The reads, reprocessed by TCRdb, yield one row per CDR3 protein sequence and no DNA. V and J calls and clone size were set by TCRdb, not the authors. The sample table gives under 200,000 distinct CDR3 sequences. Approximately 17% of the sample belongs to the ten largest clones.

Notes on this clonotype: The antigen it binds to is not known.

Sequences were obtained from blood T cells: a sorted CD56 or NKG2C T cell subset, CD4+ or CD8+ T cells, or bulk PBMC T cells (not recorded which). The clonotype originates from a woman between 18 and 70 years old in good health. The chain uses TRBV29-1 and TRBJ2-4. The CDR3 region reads CSAVFPQNIQYF.